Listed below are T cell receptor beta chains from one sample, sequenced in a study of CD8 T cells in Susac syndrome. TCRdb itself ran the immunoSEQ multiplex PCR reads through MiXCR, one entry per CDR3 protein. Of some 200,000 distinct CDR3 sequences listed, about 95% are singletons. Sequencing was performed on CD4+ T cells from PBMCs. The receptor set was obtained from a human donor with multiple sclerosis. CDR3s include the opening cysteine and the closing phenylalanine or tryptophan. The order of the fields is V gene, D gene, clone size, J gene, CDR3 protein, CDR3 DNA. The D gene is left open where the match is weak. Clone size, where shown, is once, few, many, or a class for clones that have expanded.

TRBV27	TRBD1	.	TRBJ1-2	CASRPAGGFGYTF	TGTGCCAGCCGACCCGCAGGGGGCTTTGGCTACACCTTC
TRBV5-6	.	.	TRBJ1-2	CASSFPDGGYGYTF	TGTGCCAGCAGCTTCCCGGACGGGGGCTATGGCTACACCTTC
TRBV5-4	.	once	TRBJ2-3	CASGRTGTDTQYF	TGTGCCAGCGGGCGGACTGGCACAGATACGCAGTATTTT
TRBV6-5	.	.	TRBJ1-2	CASGPGMDYGYTF	TGTGCCAGCGGACCCGGGATGGACTATGGCTACACCTTC
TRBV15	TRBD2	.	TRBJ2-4	CATSPQTGTSPGIGNIQYF	TGTGCCACCAGCCCGCAAACCGGGACTAGCCCCGGCATAGGAAACATTCAGTACTTC
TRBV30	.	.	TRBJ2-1	CAWSGDGRAYNEQFF	TGTGCCTGGAGCGGGGACGGGAGAGCCTACAATGAGCAGTTCTTC
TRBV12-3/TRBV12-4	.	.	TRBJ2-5	CASSGLTYQETQYF	TGTGCCAGCAGCGGACTAACGTACCAAGAGACCCAGTACTTC
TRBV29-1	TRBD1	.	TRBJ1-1	CSVEAGTGYTEAFF	TGCAGCGTTGAAGCCGGGACAGGGTATACTGAAGCTTTCTTT
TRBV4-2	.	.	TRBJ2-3	CASSRESSPLSTDTQYF	TGTGCCAGCAGCCGGGAGTCTTCCCCTCTAAGCACAGATACGCAGTATTTT
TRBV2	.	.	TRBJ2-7	CASSDYVAAKRYEQYF	TGTGCCAGCAGTGATTATGTGGCAGCCAAGCGGTACGAGCAGTACTTC
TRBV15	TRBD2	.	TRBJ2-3	CATSRVLGLAGGFRSDTQYF	TGTGCCACCAGCAGAGTCCTTGGACTAGCGGGAGGCTTCCGGTCAGATACGCAGTATTTT
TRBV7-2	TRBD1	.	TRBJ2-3	CASILGQSSTDTQYF	TGTGCCAGCATCTTGGGACAGAGCAGCACAGATACGCAGTATTTT
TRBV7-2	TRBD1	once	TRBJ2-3	CASSSNRGDTQYF	TGTGCCAGCAGCTCAAACAGGGGAGATACGCAGTATTTT
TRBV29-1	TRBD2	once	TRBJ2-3	CSVAWEGPADTQYF	TGCAGCGTTGCGTGGGAGGGCCCCGCAGATACGCAGTATTTT
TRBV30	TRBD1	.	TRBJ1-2	CAWSTAGGNYGYTF	TGTGCCTGGAGCACCGCAGGGGGCAATTATGGCTACACCTTC
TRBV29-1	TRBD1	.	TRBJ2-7	CSVPRTGGGEQYF	TGCAGCGTCCCCCGGACAGGGGGAGGGGAGCAGTACTTC
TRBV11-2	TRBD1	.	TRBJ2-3	CASSLHLGTGRDTQYF	TGTGCCAGCAGCCTCCACCTTGGGACAGGGCGAGATACGCAGTATTTT
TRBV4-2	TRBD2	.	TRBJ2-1	CASSQARSGSSSGEQFF	TGTGCCAGCAGCCAGGCGCGTAGCGGGAGCTCGTCTGGTGAGCAGTTCTTC
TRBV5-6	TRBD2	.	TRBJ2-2	CASSWGATSGGGELFF	TGTGCCAGCAGCTGGGGAGCGACTAGCGGTGGAGGGGAGCTGTTTTTT
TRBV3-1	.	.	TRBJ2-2	CASSPGTGELFF	TGTGCCAGCAGCCCAGGCACCGGGGAGCTGTTTTTT
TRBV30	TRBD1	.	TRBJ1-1	CASRTGKAEAFF	TGTGCCAGCCGGACAGGGAAGGCTGAAGCTTTCTTT
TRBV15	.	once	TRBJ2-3	CATTIGMGGPNTDTQYF	TGTGCCACCACCATCGGGATGGGGGGCCCAAACACAGATACGCAGTATTTT
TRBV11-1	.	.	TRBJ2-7	CASRSGVYEQYF	TGTGCCAGTCGCTCAGGGGTGTACGAGCAGTACTTC
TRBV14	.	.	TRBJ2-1	CASSQLRTTANNEQFF	TGTGCCAGCAGCCAGCTCCGGACAACTGCGAACAATGAGCAGTTCTTC
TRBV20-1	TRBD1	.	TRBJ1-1	CSANRDSQDTEAFF	TGCAGTGCAAACCGGGACAGTCAAGACACTGAAGCTTTCTTT
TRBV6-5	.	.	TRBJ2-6	CASSYSGGNSGANVLTF	TGTGCCAGCAGTTACTCAGGCGGGAACTCTGGGGCCAACGTCCTGACTTTC
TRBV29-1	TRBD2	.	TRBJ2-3	CSVDGTSERDTQYF	TGCAGCGTTGACGGGACTAGCGAAAGGGATACGCAGTATTTT
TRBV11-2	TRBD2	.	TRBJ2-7	CASRSTSGSYEQYF	TGTGCCAGCAGGAGTACTAGCGGGAGCTACGAGCAGTACTTC
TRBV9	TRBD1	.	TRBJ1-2	CASSPGQGHYGYTF	TGTGCCAGCAGCCCGGGACAGGGCCACTATGGCTACACCTTC
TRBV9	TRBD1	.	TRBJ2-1	CASSVSTTGPYNEQFF	TGTGCCAGCAGCGTCTCGACGACAGGGCCCTACAATGAGCAGTTCTTC
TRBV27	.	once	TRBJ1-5	CATSSRASSNQPQHF	TGTGCCACCTCCAGCAGAGCGAGTAGCAATCAGCCCCAGCATTTT
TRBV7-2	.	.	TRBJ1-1	CASAKVLMNTEAFF	TGTGCCAGCGCAAAAGTTCTCATGAACACTGAAGCTTTCTTT
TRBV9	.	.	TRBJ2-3	CASSAEVGLYTQYF	TGTGCCAGCAGCGCAGAGGTTGGGCTATATACGCAGTATTTT
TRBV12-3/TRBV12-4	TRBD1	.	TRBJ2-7	CASAPGTGAYEQYF	TGTGCCAGCGCCCCCGGGACAGGGGCTTACGAGCAGTACTTC
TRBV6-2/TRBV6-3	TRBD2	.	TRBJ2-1	CASSYGVVGGAGEQFF	TGTGCCAGCAGTTACGGTGTAGTGGGAGGGGCCGGTGAGCAGTTCTTC
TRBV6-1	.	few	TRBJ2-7	CASRDGSYEQYF	TGTGCCAGCAGAGACGGGTCCTACGAGCAGTACTTC
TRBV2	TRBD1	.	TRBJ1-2	CASRASGTANYGYTF	TGTGCCAGCAGGGCTTCAGGGACAGCTAACTATGGCTACACCTTC
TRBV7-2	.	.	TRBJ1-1	CASRTSDRNEAFF	TGTGCCAGCCGAACTAGCGACAGAAATGAAGCTTTCTTT
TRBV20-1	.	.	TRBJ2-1	CSAKSGDFYNEQFF	TGCAGTGCTAAGTCGGGGGATTTCTACAATGAGCAGTTCTTC
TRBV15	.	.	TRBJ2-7	CATSSPQTSQGGHEQYF	TGTGCCACCAGCAGTCCCCAGACCTCCCAAGGCGGGCACGAGCAGTACTTC
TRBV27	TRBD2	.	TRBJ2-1	CASSLWTRGRNEQFF	TGTGCCAGCAGTCTTTGGACTAGAGGAAGGAATGAGCAGTTCTTC
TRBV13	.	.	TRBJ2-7	CASSFRGALSYEQYF	TGTGCCAGCAGCTTCCGGGGGGCACTCTCCTACGAGCAGTACTTC
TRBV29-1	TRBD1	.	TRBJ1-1	CSGQGADFSGTEAFF	TGCAGCGGACAGGGGGCAGATTTTTCGGGCACTGAAGCTTTCTTT